This T cell receptor beta chain was captured in a study of identifying expanded T cells in peripheral blood. Clones were read by immunoSEQ multiplex PCR, and TCRdb kept only the in-frame ones, dropping some. Of around 100,000 clones in the sample, roughly 88% were seen once. Overall study findings and caveats: About 1.2 clones differed between technical replicates, versus around 15 and 18 over time. Roughly two-week clone count variance significantly increased as total template count grew.

This CDR3 is built from 17 residues. Trimming at V came to 6 bases and at J to 3 bases, leaving 14 bases not matched to a gene. Germline-derived CDR1 and CDR2 are WSHSY and SAAADI. As concerns this clone: The antigen is undetermined.

No infections or other immune events were documented during collection. The genes are TRBV10-2 and TRBJ2-7; 10 bases match TRBD1. The sample consisted of blood. This receptor was identified in a person between 18 and 75 years old in good health. The CDR3 protein is CASRKGTWDRGHYEQYF. CDR3 nucleotides: TGCGCCAGCAGGAAGGGGACGTGGGACAGGGGCCACTACGAGCAGTACTTC.